One sample yielded the 12 T cell receptor beta chains listed below, sequenced in a study of shared clonotypes between healthy human individuals. Using immunoSEQ multiplex PCR, the repertoire was profiled, and TCRdb retains in-frame clones only, with some absent. This table holds 2 million to 2.5 million clones, 85% to 95% found once. Material for sequencing was naive CD4+ T cells from PBMCs. Stated subset: CD45RA+ positively selected. Every receptor here comes from a man aged 18 to 29 in good health. Some clones in this sample may be carry-over from other donors' samples.

The chain employs TRBV2 and TRBJ2-7; D remains unclear. The length of the CDR3 is 14 residues. Germline loops: CDR1 SNHLY, CDR2 FYNNEI. V shed 4 bases and J shed 6 bases, with 16 bases lying between them. The CDR3 DNA reads TGTGCCAGCAGTGTGGAACTCGGAAGAGGCGAGCAGTACTTC. Translated, it gives CASSVELGRGEQYF.

The chain carries TRBV7-6 and TRBJ1-3; no reliable D call. Trimming cost V 1 base and J 0 bases, with 1 base left between them. The CDR3 runs 13 residues. Germline V gene data show CDR1 as SGHVS and CDR2 as FNYEAQ. CDR3 residues: CASSLGSGNTIYF. In DNA, the CDR3 is TGTGCCAGCAGCTTAGGCTCTGGAAACACCATATATTTT.

The chain links TRBV27 to TRBJ1-6, with a tentative D call TRBD1 (5 bases). In germline, CDR1 is MNHEY, CDR2 SMNVEV (reference sequence). V gave up 5 bases and J gave up 16 bases, with 15 bases separating them. The CDR3 consists of 12 residues. CDR3 DNA sequence: TGTGCCAGCAGTCCACACCGGGACCGACTCCACTTT. Protein product: CASSPHRDRLHF.

The rearrangement links TRBV7-2 to TRBJ1-1, with TRBD1 identical over 11 bases. Trimming took 1 base from V and 0 from J; bases not matched to a gene: 4. The CDR3 contains 17 residues. From germline, CDR1 is SGHTA and CDR2 FQGNSA. CDR3 DNA: TGTGCCAGCAGCTTAGGGGACAGGGGGTTCGTGAACACTGAAGCTTTCTTT. Translating gives CASSLGDRGFVNTEAFF.

This chain links TRBV19 with TRBJ2-1; TRBD2 agrees at 7 bases. Per germline, CDR1 LNHDA and CDR2 SQIVND (reference sequence). Trimming cost V 6 bases and J 4 bases; bases outside gene matches: 6. There are 14 residues in the CDR3. CDR3 nucleotide sequence: TGTGCCAGTAGCGCGGGGCGGGAGTACAATGAGCAGTTCTTC. The encoded protein is CASSAGREYNEQFF.

Comment on this clone: The same CDR3 arises from other DNA sequences in this sample as well. The CDR3 is CASSIGLAGYNEQFF. In DNA form, the CDR3 reads TGCGCCAGCAGCATCGGACTAGCAGGTTACAATGAGCAGTTCTTC. The chain links TRBV5-1 to TRBJ2-1; TRBD2 aligns across 8 bases. This CDR3 region has 15 residues. The germline V gene encodes CDR1 SGHRS and CDR2 YFSETQ. J lost 4 bases, V lost 4 bases, and 7 bases had no gene match.

V is TRBV4-1 and J is TRBJ2-3; 7 nucleotides agree with TRBD1. The germline V gene has CDR1 MGHRA and CDR2 YSYEKL. With V trimmed by 4 bases and J by 2 bases, 6 bases remained unmatched. CDR3 length: 15 amino acids. CDR3 bases: TGCGCCAGCAGCCCGCTTGGGACAGACACAGATACGCAGTATTTT. As protein: CASSPLGTDTDTQYF.

The V call is TRBV10-1, the J call TRBJ1-3; a weak D match, TRBD1 (6 bases). This CDR3 has 18 residues. CDR1 and CDR2 from the germline V gene are WNHNN and SYGVQD (reference sequence). Trimming cost V 0 bases and J 4 bases, with 19 bases left between them. The CDR3 DNA is TGCGCCAGCAGTGAGTCGACGGGACAAAGGGCTAACGGAAACACCATATATTTT. It yields the protein CASSESTGQRANGNTIYF.

The chain combines TRBV4-3 with TRBJ2-7; 10 bases map to TRBD1. The germline V gene has CDR1 LGHNA and CDR2 YSLEER. With V trimmed by 4 bases and J by 5 bases, 8 bases remained unmatched. This CDR3 comprises 15 residues. The CDR3 loop is CASSPARDRGHEQYF. The CDR3 region has the DNA TGCGCCAGCAGCCCAGCCCGGGACAGGGGCCACGAGCAGTACTTC.

CDR3 nucleotides: TGCGCCAGCAGCCCAGACTCCACCACAGATACGCAGTATTTT. Residues: CASSPDSTTDTQYF. The chain combines TRBV5-1 with TRBJ2-3; D gene ambiguous. Germline CDR1 SGHRS, CDR2 YFSETQ. V gave up 4 bases and J gave up 2 bases, with 11 bases separating them. The CDR3 extends over 14 amino acids.

The chain has TRBV5-4 and TRBJ1-2; 8 bases map to TRBD1. Germline loops: CDR1 SGHNT, CDR2 YYREEE (reference sequence). The CDR3 has 15 amino acids. V trimming: 3 bases; J trimming: 4 bases; junction bases outside the gene matches: 8. The CDR3 nucleotides read TGTGCCAGCAGCTCAGACGGACAGGGAGGCTATGGCTACACCTTC. This gives the protein CASSSDGQGGYGYTF.

This rearrangement joins TRBV19 to TRBJ2-3; 9 nucleotides line up with TRBD2. The CDR3 covers 16 residues. V lost 4 bases to trimming and J lost 3 bases; unmatched junction nucleotides: 8. Germline lookup yields CDR1 LNHDA and CDR2 SQIVND (reference sequence). This chain's CDR3 is CASSSRREGITDTQYF. The CDR3 nucleotides are TGTGCCAGTAGTAGTAGGCGGGAGGGGATAACAGATACGCAGTATTTT.